Listed below are T cell receptor beta chains from one sample, sequenced in a study of shared clonotypes between healthy human individuals. The data were produced by immunoSEQ multiplex PCR, yet TCRdb's version contains in-frame clones alone and is incomplete. There are roughly 2.1 million clones in the sample; more than 85% occur only once, and 1.5% to 2% lies in the top ten. Sequencing was carried out using naive CD8+ T cells from PBMCs. These receptors all come from a man younger than 35 in good health. Some clones in this sample may be carry-over from other donors' samples. CDR3s include the opening cysteine and the closing phenylalanine or tryptophan. Each record gives: J gene, D gene, V gene, clone size, CDR3 protein, CDR3 DNA. The D gene is left open where the match is weak. Only some rows state a clone size, as once, few, many or a class for expanded clones.

J gene: TRBJ2-5; D gene: TRBD2; V gene: TRBV28; clone size: -; CDR3 protein: CASSLDGLAGETQYF; CDR3 DNA: TGTGCCAGCAGTCTAGATGGACTAGCGGGGGAGACCCAGTACTTC
J gene: TRBJ1-2; D gene: -; V gene: TRBV2; clone size: -; CDR3 protein: CASSVGRAGARSYGYTF; CDR3 DNA: TGTGCCAGCAGCGTCGGGCGAGCGGGGGCGCGTTCCTATGGCTACACCTTC
J gene: TRBJ1-1; D gene: -; V gene: TRBV28; clone size: -; CDR3 protein: CASSWDGVSTEAFF; CDR3 DNA: TGTGCCAGCAGTTGGGACGGTGTGAGCACTGAAGCTTTCTTT
J gene: TRBJ1-1; D gene: -; V gene: TRBV21-1; clone size: once; CDR3 protein: CASSKKSFSIEAFF; CDR3 DNA: TGTGCCAGCAGCAAAAAGTCTTTTTCTATTGAAGCTTTCTTT
J gene: TRBJ2-1; D gene: -; V gene: TRBV5-5; clone size: -; CDR3 protein: CASSSRPYNEQFF; CDR3 DNA: TGTGCCAGCAGCTCCAGGCCGTACAATGAGCAGTTCTTC
J gene: TRBJ2-3; D gene: -; V gene: TRBV10-3; clone size: -; CDR3 protein: CAISDTGRTDTQYF; CDR3 DNA: TGTGCCATCAGTGATACGGGTCGCACAGATACGCAGTATTTT
J gene: TRBJ2-1; D gene: -; V gene: TRBV7-9; clone size: -; CDR3 protein: CASSPEPLEDEQFF; CDR3 DNA: TGTGCCAGCAGCCCCGAGCCCCTGGAGGATGAGCAGTTCTTC
J gene: TRBJ2-3; D gene: -; V gene: TRBV10-2; clone size: -; CDR3 protein: CASHGADTQYF; CDR3 DNA: TGCGCCAGCCATGGAGCGGATACGCAGTATTTT
J gene: TRBJ1-1; D gene: -; V gene: TRBV6-5; clone size: -; CDR3 protein: CASSYSSLAFF; CDR3 DNA: TGTGCCAGCAGTTACAGCTCCCTAGCTTTCTTT
J gene: TRBJ1-5; D gene: -; V gene: TRBV19; clone size: once; CDR3 protein: CASSIIGGEPQHF; CDR3 DNA: TGTGCCAGTAGTATAATTGGGGGGGAGCCCCAGCATTTT
J gene: TRBJ1-1; D gene: -; V gene: TRBV6-5; clone size: -; CDR3 protein: CASSYSTEQGYTEAFF; CDR3 DNA: TGTGCCAGCAGTTACTCGACCGAGCAGGGGTACACTGAAGCTTTCTTT
J gene: TRBJ2-3; D gene: -; V gene: TRBV2; clone size: -; CDR3 protein: CASSVFRDKANTDTQYF; CDR3 DNA: TGTGCCAGCAGTGTTTTCCGGGACAAAGCAAACACAGATACGCAGTATTTT
J gene: TRBJ2-1; D gene: TRBD2; V gene: TRBV5-6; clone size: once; CDR3 protein: CASSSYASGGYNEQFF; CDR3 DNA: TGTGCCAGCAGCTCGTACGCTAGCGGAGGTTACAATGAGCAGTTCTTC
J gene: TRBJ2-7; D gene: TRBD2; V gene: TRBV27; clone size: -; CDR3 protein: CASSLWGTSGEQYF; CDR3 DNA: TGTGCCAGCAGTTTATGGGGGACTAGCGGGGAGCAGTACTTC
J gene: TRBJ1-5; D gene: -; V gene: TRBV15; clone size: -; CDR3 protein: CATSGGNQPQHF; CDR3 DNA: TGTGCCACCAGTGGGGGCAATCAGCCCCAGCATTTT
J gene: TRBJ2-3; D gene: -; V gene: TRBV9; clone size: -; CDR3 protein: CASSVTGIADTQYF; CDR3 DNA: TGTGCCAGCAGCGTAACCGGGATTGCAGATACGCAGTATTTT
J gene: TRBJ2-3; D gene: TRBD2; V gene: TRBV12-5; clone size: -; CDR3 protein: CASGFSAGGRTDTQYF; CDR3 DNA: TGTGCTAGTGGTTTTTCAGCGGGAGGGCGCACAGATACGCAGTATTTT
J gene: TRBJ1-2; D gene: TRBD1; V gene: TRBV28; clone size: -; CDR3 protein: CASSSGQGILHGYTF; CDR3 DNA: TGTGCCAGCAGTTCCGGACAGGGAATCCTACATGGCTACACCTTC
J gene: TRBJ2-1; D gene: -; V gene: TRBV11-1; clone size: -; CDR3 protein: CASNITRAVRNEQFF; CDR3 DNA: TGTGCCAGCAACATTACACGAGCCGTTCGCAATGAGCAGTTCTTC
J gene: TRBJ1-2; D gene: -; V gene: TRBV2; clone size: -; CDR3 protein: CASSEGSKFYGYTF; CDR3 DNA: TGTGCCAGCAGTGAAGGTTCCAAATTCTATGGCTACACCTTC
J gene: TRBJ2-7; D gene: -; V gene: TRBV18; clone size: -; CDR3 protein: CASSPPGREQYF; CDR3 DNA: TGTGCCAGCTCACCACCGGGCCGGGAGCAGTACTTC
J gene: TRBJ2-7; D gene: TRBD1; V gene: TRBV9; clone size: -; CDR3 protein: CASSGRDSRYEQYF; CDR3 DNA: TGTGCCAGCAGCGGACGGGACAGTCGCTACGAGCAGTACTTC
J gene: TRBJ2-7; D gene: TRBD2; V gene: TRBV27; clone size: -; CDR3 protein: CASRRGGTTGLAGEGYEQYF; CDR3 DNA: TGTGCCAGTAGAAGGGGGGGAACAACGGGACTAGCGGGAGAAGGATACGAGCAGTACTTC
J gene: TRBJ1-5; D gene: -; V gene: TRBV5-6; clone size: few; CDR3 protein: CASSLGHSNQPQHF; CDR3 DNA: TGTGCCAGCAGCTTGGGGCATAGCAATCAGCCCCAGCATTTT
J gene: TRBJ2-7; D gene: -; V gene: TRBV25-1; clone size: -; CDR3 protein: CASSETGDTYEQYF; CDR3 DNA: TGTGCCAGCAGTGAAACCGGGGACACCTACGAGCAGTACTTC
J gene: TRBJ2-1; D gene: -; V gene: TRBV19; clone size: once; CDR3 protein: CASSIWRTADNEQFF; CDR3 DNA: TGTGCCAGTAGTATTTGGAGGACAGCTGACAATGAGCAGTTCTTC
J gene: TRBJ2-3; D gene: -; V gene: TRBV11-2; clone size: -; CDR3 protein: CASSLRTDTQYF; CDR3 DNA: TGTGCCAGCAGCTTACGGACAGATACGCAGTATTTT
J gene: TRBJ1-5; D gene: -; V gene: TRBV6-1; clone size: -; CDR3 protein: CASSETVGGNQPQHF; CDR3 DNA: TGTGCCAGCAGTGAAACCGTAGGGGGGAATCAGCCCCAGCATTTT
J gene: TRBJ2-1; D gene: TRBD2; V gene: TRBV4-1; clone size: -; CDR3 protein: CASRGTGGNNEQFF; CDR3 DNA: TGCGCCAGCAGGGGCACCGGGGGGAACAATGAGCAGTTCTTC